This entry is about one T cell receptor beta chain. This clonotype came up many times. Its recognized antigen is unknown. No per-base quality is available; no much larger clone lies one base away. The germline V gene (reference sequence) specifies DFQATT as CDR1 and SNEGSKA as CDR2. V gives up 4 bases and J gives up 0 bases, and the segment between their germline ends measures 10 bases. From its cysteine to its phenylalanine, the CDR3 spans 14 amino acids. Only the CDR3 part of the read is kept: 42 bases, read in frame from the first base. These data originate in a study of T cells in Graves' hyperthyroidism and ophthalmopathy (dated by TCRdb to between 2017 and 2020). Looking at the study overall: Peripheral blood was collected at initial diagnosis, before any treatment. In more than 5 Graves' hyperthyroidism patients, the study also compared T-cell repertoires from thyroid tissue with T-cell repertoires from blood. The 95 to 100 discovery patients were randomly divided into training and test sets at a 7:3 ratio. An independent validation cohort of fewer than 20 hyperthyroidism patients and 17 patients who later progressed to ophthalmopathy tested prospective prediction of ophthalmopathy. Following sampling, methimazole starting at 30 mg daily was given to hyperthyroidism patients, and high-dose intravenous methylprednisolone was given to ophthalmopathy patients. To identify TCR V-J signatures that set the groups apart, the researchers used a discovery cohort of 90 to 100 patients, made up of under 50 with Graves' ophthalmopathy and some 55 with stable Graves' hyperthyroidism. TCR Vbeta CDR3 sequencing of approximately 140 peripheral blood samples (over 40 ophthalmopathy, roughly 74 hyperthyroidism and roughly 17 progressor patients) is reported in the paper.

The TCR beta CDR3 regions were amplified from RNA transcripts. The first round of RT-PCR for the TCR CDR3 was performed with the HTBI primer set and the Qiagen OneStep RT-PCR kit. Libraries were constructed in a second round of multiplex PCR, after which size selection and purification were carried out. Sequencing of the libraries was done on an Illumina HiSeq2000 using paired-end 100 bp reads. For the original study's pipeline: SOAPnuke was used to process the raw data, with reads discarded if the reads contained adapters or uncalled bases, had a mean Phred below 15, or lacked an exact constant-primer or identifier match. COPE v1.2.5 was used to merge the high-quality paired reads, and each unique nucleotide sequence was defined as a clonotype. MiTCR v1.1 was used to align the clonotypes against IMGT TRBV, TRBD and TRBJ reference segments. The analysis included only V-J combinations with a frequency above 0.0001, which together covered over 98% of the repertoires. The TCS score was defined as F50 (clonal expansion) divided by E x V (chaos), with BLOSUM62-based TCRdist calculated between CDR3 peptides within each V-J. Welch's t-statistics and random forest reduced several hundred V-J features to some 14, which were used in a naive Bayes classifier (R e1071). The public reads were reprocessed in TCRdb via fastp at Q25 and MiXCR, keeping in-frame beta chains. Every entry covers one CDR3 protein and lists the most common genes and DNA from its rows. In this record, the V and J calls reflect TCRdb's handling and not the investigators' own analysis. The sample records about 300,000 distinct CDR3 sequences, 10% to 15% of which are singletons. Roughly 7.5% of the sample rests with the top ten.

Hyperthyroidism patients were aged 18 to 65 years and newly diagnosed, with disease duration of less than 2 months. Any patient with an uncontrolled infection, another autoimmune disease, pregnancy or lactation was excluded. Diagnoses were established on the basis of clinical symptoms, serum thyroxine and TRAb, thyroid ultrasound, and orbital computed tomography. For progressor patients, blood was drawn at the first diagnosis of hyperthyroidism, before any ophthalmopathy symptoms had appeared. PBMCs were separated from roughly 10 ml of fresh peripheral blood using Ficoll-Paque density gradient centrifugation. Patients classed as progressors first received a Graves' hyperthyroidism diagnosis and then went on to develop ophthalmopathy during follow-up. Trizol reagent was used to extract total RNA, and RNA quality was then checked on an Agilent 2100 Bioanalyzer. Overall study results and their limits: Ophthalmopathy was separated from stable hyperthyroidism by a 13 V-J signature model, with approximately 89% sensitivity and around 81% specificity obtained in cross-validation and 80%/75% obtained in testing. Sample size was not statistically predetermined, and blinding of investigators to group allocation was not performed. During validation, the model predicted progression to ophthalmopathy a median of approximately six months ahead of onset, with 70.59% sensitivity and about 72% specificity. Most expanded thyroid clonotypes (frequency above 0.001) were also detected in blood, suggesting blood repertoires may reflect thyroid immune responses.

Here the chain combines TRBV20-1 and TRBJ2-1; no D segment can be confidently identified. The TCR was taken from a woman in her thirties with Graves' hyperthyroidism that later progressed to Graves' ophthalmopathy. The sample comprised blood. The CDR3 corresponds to CSATLRSSYNEQFF. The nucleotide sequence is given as TGCAGTGCTACCCTTAGGAGCTCCTACAATGAGCAGTTCTTC.